This TCR beta chain derives from a study of shared clonotypes between healthy human individuals (dated by TCRdb to the early 2020s). Some background on the complete study: A few men and a couple of women, aged 18 to 49 years, made up the cohort. For each donor, CD4 naive and CD4 memory were each run on three plates, CD8 naive on two plates, and CD8 memory on one plate. Between about 0.8 and 8.9 billion PBMCs per donor were obtained by leukapheresis. To increase sequencing depth and limit assay-specific biases, TCR repertoire library preparation and sequencing were carried out by different laboratories using diverse techniques. The study deeply sequenced blood TCR repertoires of about 5 healthy adults to estimate repertoire size and the extent of clonotype sharing between individuals.

As regards this clone: Which antigen it targets is not known. The sample holds no much larger clone one base away, and base qualities are not on file.

The donors were healthy, HIV-negative adults with no recently reported acute infections or vaccinations. Every donor was a Caucasian adult residing in Nashville, Tennessee, USA. Magnetic negative selection was used to enrich CD4+ T cells, after which naive cells were positively selected on CD45RA and the negative fraction became the memory subset. After blood collection by leukapheresis, PBMCs were isolated using Ficoll-Histopaque density gradient centrifugation and then cryopreserved in the vapor phase of liquid nitrogen. Purity and quantity of every magnetically sorted T cell population were checked by analytical flow cytometry. Each sorted fraction had its genomic DNA isolated and then quantified by UV absorbance on a Nanodrop 2000c. The CDR3 runs 15 residues from the cysteine to the phenylalanine. This entry keeps only the CDR3 DNA: 45 bases, framed from base 1. The germline V gene (reference sequence) specifies LNHDA as CDR1 and SQIVND as CDR2. V is pared back by 5 bases and J by 2 bases, with 15 bases lying between the germline termini.

Using the deep immunoSEQ assay, multiplex PCR amplified TCR CDR3 regions from genomic DNA. For each cell subset, the extracted genomic DNA was distributed evenly across all wells of several immunoSEQ 96-well plates, and each plate served as one replicate. For sorted subsets, each replicate PCR was loaded with roughly 0.2 ug genomic DNA, equivalent to about 33,000 T cell genomes. Purified libraries were quantified with a Qubit 3.0 fluorometer, sized on a Bioanalyzer 2100, and re-quantified with the KAPA Library Quantification kit. A separate single-read 150-cycle Illumina NextSeq 550 flow cell was used to sequence each immunoSEQ 96-well plate. On the authors' methods: Because only junctional sequences without quality scores were contained in the immunoSEQ output, filtering matching that applied to full-length reads could not be performed. To assign V/J genes and CDR3, sequences were annotated against IMGT germline references using PyIR, a Python wrapper for IgBLAST v1.9. Any read was removed if the V/J assignment was weak (E-value above 1e-6), the CDR3 was missing, or the read contained stop codons, out-of-frame junctions, or ambiguous translated residues. V3J clonotypes were defined as sequences sharing the same inferred V gene, J gene, and CDR3 amino acid sequence. Percentage overlap between repertoires was computed as shared unique clonotypes divided by the size of the smaller repertoire. RTK rarefaction, the Chao1 estimator, and Recon v2.1 estimates of unobserved clonotypes were used to assess repertoire richness. Generation probabilities were computed with OLGA for all TCRbeta clonotypes obtained by the gDNA method from a handful of donors. This immuneACCESS table, as held by TCRdb, lists in-frame sequences with V and J called but not all clones. Of the missing ones, under half trace to an unresolved V gene in checked studies; the others have no known cause. V, J and clone size reflect that table, while D and trimming were determined from the DNA. The sample table holds about 2,500,000 clones, of which 90% to 95% were seen once. The ten largest make up over 0.12% of the sample.

Beyond this particular receptor, the publication reports: Clonotypes shared by all four sorted-subset donors showed higher generation probabilities than non-shared clonotypes. Sampling was restricted to blood, and TCR repertoires in tissues likely differ from the TCR repertoires found in blood. Estimated clonotype richness was generally larger for naive than for memory subsets. Sharing across a few donors was observed for about 4.8% of naive CD4, under 4% of naive CD8, about 2.5% of memory CD4, and about 0.39% of memory CD8 clonotypes. Rarefaction of sorted-subset datasets indicated incomplete sequencing despite the large sequencing depth. Pairwise subsampling led to the expectation that sequencing depth would affect the degree of clonotype sharing among donors. Because the study included a small number of donors, the genetic and exposure-history diversity represented was limited.

The TCR sequence derives from a man aged 18 to 30 in good health. The source material was naive CD4+ T cells sorted from blood. The cell subset or site label, read with the paper, signifies: CD45RA+ positively selected. Recombination linked TRBV19 to TRBJ2-5, with an unclear D gene assignment. The nucleotide sequence is given as TGTGCCAGTAGTGCCTCTATACTGGGGCAAGAGACCCAGTACTTC. This is translated as CASSASILGQETQYF.